What follows are 24 T cell receptor beta chains derived from one specimen sequenced in a study of blood T cells in healthy people across ages. Together with a sample-barcoded 5' primer, a J-beta primer mix was included in a second PCR lasting about 7 to 12 cycles. TCRdb re-derived calls from the 5' RACE reads in MiXCR, one entry per CDR3 protein. The sample has about 650,000 distinct CDR3 sequences; approximately 31% are singletons. The specimen sequenced was blood. The receptors shown here come from a woman of 80 years or more in good health.

As concerns this clonotype: The junction and the germline gene differ at one end; a read error may be behind it. V usage is TRBV12-3 or TRBV12-4 and J usage is TRBJ2-3; TRBD1 matches at 7 bases. This CDR3 is built from 14 residues. The DNA of the CDR3 is TGTGCCAGCAGCATTAAGGGGGCGGCAGATGCGCAATATTTT. Its protein product is CASSIKGAADAQYF.

A note on this clonotype: This clone may be a read error of a much larger clone one base away. This sequence joins TRBV5-1 and TRBJ1-5; TRBD1 matches at 10 bases. From germline, CDR1 is SGHRS and CDR2 YFSETQ. V was clipped by 3 bases and J by 7 bases; unmatched bases: 7. The CDR3 loop spans 15 amino acids. The CDR3 sequence is CASSSTGGLKQPQHF. CDR3 coding DNA: TGCGCCAGCAGCTCGACAGGGGGCCTTAAACAGCCCCAGCATTTT.

The chain carries TRBV14 and TRBJ1-2, with 8 bases lining up with TRBD1. Germline lookup yields CDR1 SGHDN and CDR2 FVKESK. Trimming took 2 bases from V and 8 from J; bases not matched to a gene: 4. The CDR3 is made up of 13 amino acids. CDR3 region: CASSQRTGKGYTF. DNA for the CDR3: TGTGCCAGCAGCCAACGGACAGGGAAGGGCTACACCTTC.

The chain carries TRBV7-2 and TRBJ1-1; D not certain. The CDR3 is 14 amino acids. Germline loops: CDR1 SGHTA, CDR2 FQGNSA. V was pared by 5 bases and J by 4 bases, with 14 bases between. CDR3 nucleotide sequence: TGTGCCAGCAGCCCTCTTGTCGAGGGCACTGAAGCTTTCTTT. The encoded protein is CASSPLVEGTEAFF.

The chain carries TRBV30 and TRBJ1-5, with D hard to call. The CDR3 runs 12 residues. The V and J ends lost 2 bases and 11 bases respectively, with 13 bases between them. Germline V gives CDR1 GTSNPN, CDR2 SVGIG (reference sequence). As DNA, the CDR3 is TGTGCCTGGAGTCGCCTAGGTTTGGCCCAGCATTTT. Translating it yields CAWSRLGLAQHF.

Of note for this clonotype: This could be a read error, since a much larger clone is one nucleotide away. The chain is built from TRBV6-1 and TRBJ2-7; 12 positions agree with TRBD1. The V and J ends lost 6 bases and 5 bases, in that order; junction bases with no gene match: 5. Germline CDR1 and CDR2: MNHNS and SASEGT. This CDR3 has 14 amino acids. The CDR3 is CASRGDRGLDEQYF. DNA of the CDR3: TGTGCCAGCAGGGGGGACAGGGGGCTGGACGAGCAGTACTTC.

This clonotype appeared a few times. The V call is TRBV7-3, the J call TRBJ1-1, with D unclear. CDR1 SGHTA and CDR2 FQGTGA come from the germline V gene. V was cut by 0 bases and J by 1 base, with 9 bases left in between. CDR3 size: 15 residues. CDR3 region: CASSLTASGNTEAFF. The CDR3 DNA reads as TGTGCCAGCAGCTTAACGGCAAGTGGGAACACTGAAGCTTTCTTT.

The rearrangement links TRBV5-1 to TRBJ2-5, with TRBD1 as a possible D gene (6 bases). The CDR3 runs 14 residues. Germline CDR1 is SGHRS and CDR2 is YFSETQ. V was pared by 4 bases and J by 1 base, with 11 bases between. The CDR3 DNA is TGCGCCAGCAGCATGGGACATGTCCAAGAGACCCAGTACTTC. This gives the protein CASSMGHVQETQYF.

The sample holds many counts of this clonotype. The chain carries TRBV4-1 and TRBJ1-2; D is unclear. Between the trimmed V and J ends, which lost 1 base and 2 bases, there was a span of 11 bases. This CDR3 is built from 15 residues. Germline CDR1 reads MGHRA; CDR2 reads YSYEKL. The CDR3: CASSQAAGGNYGYTF. CDR3 DNA: TGCGCCAGCAGCCAAGCCGCCGGCGGCAACTATGGCTACACCTTC.

This clonotype was recorded many times. The gene calls are TRBV7-6 and TRBJ2-1; TRBD2 aligns across 12 bases. Trimming took 4 bases from V and 8 from J; bases not matched to a gene: 6. The CDR3 consists of 15 residues. The germline gives CDR1 SGHVS, CDR2 FNYEAQ. The CDR3 sequence is CASSSPSGGADEQFF. In DNA, the CDR3 is TGTGCCAGCAGCTCCCCTAGCGGGGGGGCCGATGAGCAGTTCTTC.

This clonotype was counted at least ten times. The chain carries TRBV5-5 and TRBJ1-6; maybe TRBD1 (5 bases). V gave up 8 bases and J gave up 1 base, with 10 bases separating them. Germline loops: CDR1 SGHKS, CDR2 YYEKEE (reference sequence). The CDR3 totals 14 residues. CDR3 DNA: TGTGCCAGTTCCGGGGGATCCTATAATTCACCCCTCCACTTT. Translated: CASSGGSYNSPLHF. Combining the CDR3 with reference TRBV5-5 and TRBJ1-6 gives the whole variable domain DAGVTQSPTHLIKTRGQQVTLRCSPISGHKSVSWYQQVLGQGPQFIFQYYEKEERGRGNFPDRFSARQFPNYSSELNVNALLLGDSALYLCASSGGSYNSPLHFGNGTRLTVT.

Regarding this clonotype: A much larger clone is a single base away; this may be a read error. The gene calls are TRBV20-1 and TRBJ2-1; 9 nucleotides line up with TRBD1. This CDR3 is 12 amino acids long. J was trimmed by 13 bases and V by 5 bases; bases with no gene match: 9. Germline V CDR1 and CDR2: DFQATT, SNEGSKA (reference sequence). The CDR3 DNA reads as TGCAGTGCTCAAGACAGGGGGGAGACCCAGTTCTTC. Protein product: CSAQDRGETQFF.

The gene calls are TRBV2 and TRBJ2-7; TRBD2 matches at 10 bases. Near its end, the DNA agrees better with TRBJ2-5, so the J call may be wrong. Germline V gives CDR1 SNHLY, CDR2 FYNNEI. There are 16 residues in the CDR3. The DNA for the CDR3 is TGTGCCAGCAGTGGACCCCTAGCGGGAGTTCGGGAGACCCAGTACTTC. Protein sequence: CASSGPLAGVRETQYF.

This clonotype was counted a few times. One junction end disagrees with the germline gene, perhaps due to a read error. The V call is TRBV5-1, the J call TRBJ2-5, with D possibly matching TRBD2 (5 bases). Germline V gene lookup returns CDR1 SGHRS and CDR2 YFSETQ. CDR3 length equals 13 residues. CDR3 residues: CASRVRVQGTQYF. The CDR3 DNA sequence: TGCGCCAGCAGGGTGAGGGTGCAAGGGACCCAGTACTTC. Using reference TRBV5-1 and TRBJ2-5 for the parts outside the CDR3, the full variable domain is KAGVTQTPRYLIKTRGQQVTLSCSPISGHRSVSWYQQTPGQGLQFLFEYFSETQRNKGNFPGRFSGRQFSNSRSEMNVSTLELGDSALYLCASRVRVQGTQYFGPGTRLLVL.

V is TRBV21-1 and J is TRBJ1-6; the DNA was not used to check the table's D call, TRBD1. TRBV21-1 is marked as a pseudogene. The CDR3 spans 16 residues. The CDR3 is CASTRQGSSYNSPLHF. The CDR3, as DNA: TGTGCCAGCACGAGACAGGGGAGCTCCTATAATTCACCCCTCCACTTT.

The genes are TRBV6-1 and TRBJ2-1, with D perhaps matching TRBD2 (6 bases). CDR3 length: 15 amino acids. Germline V gene data show CDR1 as MNHNS and CDR2 as SASEGT. V shed 0 bases and J shed 6 bases, with 12 bases lying between them. The CDR3 loop reads CASSEAFGTANEQFF. DNA of the CDR3: TGTGCCAGCAGTGAAGCGTTTGGGACTGCCAATGAGCAGTTCTTC.

Comments on this clonotype: This may arise from a read error, as a much more abundant clone is one base away. This chain joins TRBV20-1 and TRBJ2-7, with 8 bases identical to TRBD2. The CDR3 runs to 14 residues. Germline V gene sequence: CDR1 DFQATT, CDR2 SNEGSKA (reference sequence). J gave up 7 bases and V 0 bases, and 8 bases lay outside the gene matches. This chain's CDR3 is CSARDRIGGGEQYF. Here the CDR3 DNA reads TGCAGTGCTAGAGATCGTATCGGGGGGGGTGAGCAGTACTTC.

V and J are TRBV2 and TRBJ1-1; 8 positions agree with TRBD1. Germline V gene sequence: CDR1 SNHLY, CDR2 FYNNEI. The ends lost 6 bases at V and 4 bases at J; junction bases unmatched: 4. The CDR3 is made up of 13 amino acids. The CDR3 DNA reads TGTGCCAGCAGCGGGACAGGAAGCACTGAAGCTTTCTTT. Translating it yields CASSGTGSTEAFF.

The chain carries TRBV6-1 and TRBJ2-7; 9 bases are a match to TRBD1. Germline CDR1 and CDR2: MNHNS and SASEGT. The CDR3 covers 18 residues. The trim removed 0 bases at V and 4 bases at J, leaving 13 bases unmatched. The CDR3 reads CASSEADRGLNPIYEQYF. In DNA, the CDR3 is TGTGCCAGCAGTGAAGCGGACAGGGGACTCAATCCGATATACGAGCAGTACTTC.

This clonotype has a handful of counts. This may come from a read error, since a much larger clone is one base off. J is TRBJ2-5 and V is TRBV6-4, with D perhaps TRBD2 (5 bases). Germline V gene lookup returns CDR1 MRHNA and CDR2 SNTAGT. Trimming took off 8 bases at V and 3 bases at J, with 10 bases between the two ends. The CDR3 extends over 12 amino acids. The CDR3 coding sequence is TGTGCCAGCCGTCGGGAAAAAGAGACCCAGTACTTC. Translated: CASRREKETQYF.

The chain has TRBV20-1 and TRBJ2-7; D might be TRBD2 (7 bases). This CDR3 spans 14 amino acids. Trimming removed 3 bases at V and 7 bases at J, with 19 bases between. The germline gives CDR1 DFQATT, CDR2 SNEGSKA (reference sequence). DNA for the CDR3: TGCAGTGCTAGTGATCGGGGGGCAGAAAATGAGCAGTACTTC. It translates to CSASDRGAENEQYF.

The chain uses TRBV4-1 and TRBJ2-1; 12 bases agree with TRBD1. Germline values: CDR1 MGHRA, CDR2 YSYEKL. The CDR3 is 16 residues long. The V and J ends lost 3 bases and 6 bases, in that order; junction bases with no gene match: 6. This chain's CDR3 is CASSQGDRGLGNEQFF. The CDR3 DNA follows: TGCGCCAGCAGCCAGGGGGACAGGGGGCTCGGCAATGAGCAGTTCTTC.

Concerning this clonotype itself: This may be a read error, as it is one base from a much larger clone. The chain links TRBV5-1 to TRBJ2-5; possibly TRBD2 for D (6 bases). V was trimmed by 4 bases and J by 11 bases, leaving 24 bases between them. The germline V gene has CDR1 SGHRS and CDR2 YFSETQ. The CDR3 contains 15 residues. DNA of the CDR3: TGCGCCAGCAGCCACGTAGCGGCTTGGGGGAATGAGCAGTACTTC. This gives the protein CASSHVAAWGNEQYF.

This clonotype has more than one count but fewer than ten. A read error may explain this, as a much larger clone is one base away. The V call is TRBV7-2, the J call TRBJ2-5; either TRBD1 or TRBD2 may supply D (7 bases each). The CDR3 is 14 amino acids. The germline V gene has CDR1 SGHTA and CDR2 FQGNSA. Trimming took off 4 bases at V and 11 bases at J, with 20 bases between the two ends. CDR3 bases: TGTGCCAGCAGCTCACGGACAGGCCGGCGGGAGCAGTACTTC. Translating gives CASSSRTGRREQYF. The full variable domain, completed using reference TRBV7-2 and TRBJ2-5, is GAGVSQSPSNKVTEKGKDVELRCDPISGHTALYWYRQSLGQGLEFLIYFQGNSAPDKSGLPSDRFSAERTGGSVSTLTIQRTQQEDSAVYLCASSSRTGRREQYFGPGTRLLVL.